Listed here are 30 T cell receptor beta chains from one sample, sequenced in a study of cytomegalovirus exposure and HLA in healthy donors. The PCR ran on 60 Vbeta and 13 Jbeta primers. The method was immunoSEQ multiplex PCR; TCRdb's version includes in-frame clones alone and lacks a portion of them. In the table there are some 160,000 clones, around three quarters of which are singletons. The material sequenced was PBMCs. These receptors originate from a man aged 40-55 years in good health and CMV-seronegative.

This rearrangement joins TRBV29-1 to TRBJ2-7; TRBD2 is a possible D gene (6 bases). CDR3 size: 13 residues. Germline CDR1 reads SQVTM; CDR2 reads ANQGSEA. The CDR3 loop reads CRGAGTPPYEQYF. As DNA, the CDR3 is TGCAGAGGAGCCGGGACTCCACCTTACGAGCAGTACTTC.

This sequence joins TRBV7-2 and TRBJ1-2; TRBD1 might be the D (6 bases). Germline V gene sequence: CDR1 SGHTA, CDR2 FQGNSA. Trimming removed 5 bases at V and 2 bases at J, with 15 bases between. This CDR3 contains 15 residues. The CDR3 DNA follows: TGTGCCAGCAGCGACCGGACAGTAGGAAACTATGGCTACACCTTC. Protein product: CASSDRTVGNYGYTF. Drawing the rest from reference TRBV7-2 and TRBJ1-2, the complete variable domain is GAGVSQSPSNKVTEKGKDVELRCDPISGHTALYWYRQSLGQGLEFLIYFQGNSAPDKSGLPSDRFSAERTGGSVSTLTIQRTQQEDSAVYLCASSDRTVGNYGYTFGSGTRLTVV.

This chain links TRBV6-1 with TRBJ2-3; a weak D match, TRBD2 (5 bases). V lost 5 bases and J lost 4, with 7 bases in between. Germline V lookup: CDR1 MNHNS, CDR2 SASEGT. The CDR3 runs 12 residues. The CDR3 reads CASSQRADTQYF. CDR3 DNA sequence: TGTGCCAGCAGTCAGAGGGCAGATACGCAGTATTTT.

The V gene is TRBV4-1, the J gene TRBJ2-4; D may be TRBD1 (6 bases). The V end was cut by 1 base, the J end by 0 bases, with 13 bases between. The CDR3 runs to 17 residues. The germline V gene has CDR1 MGHRA and CDR2 YSYEKL. CDR3: CASSQGPQGLAKNIQYF. The CDR3 nucleotides read TGCGCCAGCAGCCAAGGCCCGCAGGGGCTAGCCAAAAACATTCAGTACTTC.

This clone appeared a few times. This chain joins TRBV6-1 and TRBJ2-2; D possibly corresponds to TRBD1 (5 bases). The V and J ends lost 1 base and 6 bases respectively, with 6 bases between them. From germline, CDR1 is MNHNS and CDR2 SASEGT. CDR3 length equals 13 residues. CDR3 nucleotides: TGTGCCAGCAGTGAAGACAGGCCCGGGGAGCTGTTTTTT. Translated, it gives CASSEDRPGELFF.

The J gene is TRBJ2-3, the V gene TRBV7-2; 7 bases line up with TRBD2. The CDR3 contains 14 residues. CDR1 is SGHTA, CDR2 FQGNSA, per germline. With 5 bases clipped from V and 2 bases from J, the junction kept 4 bases outside the gene matches. In DNA form, the CDR3 reads TGTGCCAGCAGCGCCGGGACTACCACAGATACGCAGTATTTT. Protein product: CASSAGTTTDTQYF.

This chain connects TRBV7-6 to TRBJ2-7; tentatively, D is TRBD2 (5 bases). The germline V gene has CDR1 SGHVS and CDR2 FNYEAQ. There are 15 residues in the CDR3. The V and J ends lost 2 bases and 6 bases respectively, with 17 bases between them. In nucleotides, the CDR3 is TGTGCCAGCAGCTTAATCGGCGGTAGGGAGAGCGAGCAGTACTTC. Amino acid sequence: CASSLIGGRESEQYF.

The chain links TRBV19 to TRBJ2-5; maybe TRBD2 (5 bases). V shed 4 bases and J shed 3 bases, with 12 bases lying between them. CDR3 length equals 14 residues. Germline CDR1 reads LNHDA; CDR2 reads SQIVND (reference sequence). The CDR3, as DNA: TGTGCCAGTAGTAGGACTGAAACGAAAGAGACCCAGTACTTC. It is translated as CASSRTETKETQYF.

The V gene is TRBV5-1, the J gene TRBJ1-1, with D perhaps TRBD1 (5 bases). Germline V gives CDR1 SGHRS, CDR2 YFSETQ. CDR3 length: 14 amino acids. V was clipped by 0 bases and J by 4 bases, with 10 bases between them. The CDR3 spells CASSLEWGGTEAFF. CDR3 in DNA: TGCGCCAGCAGCTTGGAGTGGGGGGGCACTGAAGCTTTCTTT.

The V gene is TRBV9, the J gene TRBJ1-5; 8 positions agree with TRBD1. Germline loops: CDR1 SGDLS, CDR2 YYNGEE. After removal of 4 bases from V and 11 bases from J, the junction contained 11 bases not matched to a gene. The CDR3 spans 14 residues. CDR3 residues: CASSPGTGRETQHF. CDR3 nucleotide sequence: TGTGCCAGCAGCCCCGGGACAGGAAGAGAGACCCAGCATTTT.

In its sample, this clone was seen a few times. The V call is TRBV19, the J call TRBJ2-1; 9 bases map to TRBD2. After removal of 3 bases from V and 7 bases from J, the junction contained 4 bases not matched to a gene. Looked up from germline, CDR1 is LNHDA and CDR2 is SQIVND (reference sequence). CDR3 length: 14 residues. The CDR3 protein is CASSILAGRNEQFF. In nucleotides, the CDR3 is TGTGCCAGTAGTATTCTAGCGGGAAGGAATGAGCAGTTCTTC. The full variable domain, its missing parts supplied by reference TRBV19 and TRBJ2-1, is DGGITQSPKYLFRKEGQNVTLSCEQNLNHDAMYWYRQDPGQGLRLIYYSQIVNDFQKGDIAEGYSVSREKKESFPLTVTSAQKNPTAFYLCASSILAGRNEQFFGPGTRLTVL.

CDR3 sequence reads: CASSLRATTYGYTF. In DNA, the CDR3 is TGTGCCAGCAGCCTACGTGCAACCACCTATGGCTACACCTTC. The chain combines TRBV7-9 with TRBJ1-2, with D hard to call. V was trimmed by 5 bases and J by 4 bases, leaving 14 bases between them. This CDR3 contains 14 residues. Per the germline V gene, CDR1 is SEHNR and CDR2 is FQNEAQ (reference sequence).

This clone was counted only a few times. The CDR3 nucleotides are TGCAGTGCTCCTGTTAACTATGGCTACACCTTC. Translated: CSAPVNYGYTF. The gene calls are TRBV20-1 and TRBJ1-2; no definite D call. The CDR3 runs to 11 residues. CDR1 is DFQATT and CDR2 is SNEGSKA in the germline V gene (reference sequence). V shed 5 bases and J shed 1 base, with 5 bases lying between them.

This rearrangement joins TRBV5-1 to TRBJ2-3; maybe TRBD1 (5 bases). The CDR3 loop spans 15 amino acids. Germline CDR1 SGHRS, CDR2 YFSETQ. Trimming left V 0 bases short and J 3 bases short, with 11 bases between. The CDR3 is CASSLAQGVTDTQYF. The CDR3 DNA follows: TGCGCCAGCAGCTTGGCGCAGGGCGTGACAGATACGCAGTATTTT.

CDR3 in amino acids: CASSLTGTDNEKLFF. Written as DNA, the CDR3 is TGTGCCAGCAGCTTGACCGGGACAGATAATGAAAAACTGTTTTTT. This chain connects TRBV7-2 to TRBJ1-4; 7 bases align to TRBD1. This CDR3 region has 15 residues. CDR1 and CDR2 from the germline V gene are SGHTA and FQGNSA. V trimming: 3 bases; J trimming: 4 bases; junction bases outside the gene matches: 5. The whole variable domain, filled in from reference TRBV7-2 and TRBJ1-4, reads GAGVSQSPSNKVTEKGKDVELRCDPISGHTALYWYRQSLGQGLEFLIYFQGNSAPDKSGLPSDRFSAERTGGSVSTLTIQRTQQEDSAVYLCASSLTGTDNEKLFFGSGTQLSVL.

The CDR3 spells CASRQTSGISHEQYF. CDR3 nucleotides: TGTGCAAGTCGCCAAACTAGCGGGATCTCCCACGAGCAGTACTTC. This chain joins TRBV12-2 and TRBJ2-7; TRBD2, as called in the table, went unchecked against the DNA. TRBV12-2 counts as a pseudogene. The CDR3 runs 15 residues.

The genes are TRBV18 and TRBJ1-1; 11 bases match TRBD1. V trimming: 2 bases; J trimming: 5 bases; junction bases outside the gene matches: 1. Germline CDR1 is KGHSH and CDR2 is LQKENI. This CDR3 has 14 amino acids. The CDR3 region has the DNA TGTGCCAGCTCACCAGGACAGGGGGCGACTGAAGCTTTCTTT. Translation: CASSPGQGATEAFF.

This chain links TRBV4-1 with TRBJ1-5; 7 nucleotides line up with TRBD1. The CDR3 is 15 residues long. V shed 1 base, J shed 5 bases, and the junction held 5 bases outside the gene matches. Per germline, CDR1 MGHRA and CDR2 YSYEKL. The CDR3 sequence is CASSQGDSPYQPQHF. Here the CDR3 DNA reads TGCGCCAGCAGCCAAGGGGACAGTCCTTATCAGCCCCAGCATTTT.

The chain employs TRBV6-5 and TRBJ2-2; TRBD2 is a possible D gene (6 bases). The CDR3 is 16 amino acids. Looked up from germline, CDR1 is MNHEY and CDR2 is SVGAGI. The V end was cut by 2 bases, the J end by 1 base, with 11 bases between. CDR3 nucleotide sequence: TGTGCCAGCAGTTACGTACTAGCTTTGAACACCGGGGAGCTGTTTTTT. Protein: CASSYVLALNTGELFF.

The J gene is TRBJ2-7, the V gene TRBV21-1; the D segment call TRBD2 is taken from the table without a DNA check. TRBV21-1 is given as a pseudogene. The CDR3 covers 15 residues. The CDR3: CASSKRSGTSYEQYF. The CDR3 region has the DNA TGTGCCAGCAGCAAAAGAAGCGGGACTTCTTACGAGCAGTACTTC.

The rearrangement links TRBV7-9 to TRBJ2-2, with 14 bases that match TRBD2. Germline CDR1 and CDR2: SEHNR and FQNEAQ (reference sequence). The CDR3 contains 16 residues. V dropped 4 bases and J dropped 9; count of bases not matched to a gene: 7. The CDR3 loop is CASSWGLAGDGRELFF. The CDR3 DNA reads as TGTGCCAGCAGCTGGGGACTAGCGGGGGATGGCCGGGAGCTGTTTTTT.

The chain couples TRBV6-1 to TRBJ2-7; a weak D match, TRBD2 (5 bases). The CDR3 loop spans 15 amino acids. Germline assignment: CDR1 MNHNS and CDR2 SASEGT. V gave up 7 bases and J gave up 2 bases, with 18 bases separating them. The CDR3: CASTSLEDATYEQYF. CDR3 coding DNA: TGTGCCAGCACGTCGTTGGAGGACGCGACCTACGAGCAGTACTTC.

The chain couples TRBV7-9 to TRBJ2-1, with D perhaps TRBD2 (7 bases). Trimming removed 6 bases from V and 9 bases from J, with 18 bases in between. Germline assignment: CDR1 SEHNR and CDR2 FQNEAQ (reference sequence). The CDR3 spans 14 residues. The CDR3 sequence: CASRPPAGGREQFF. Written as DNA, the CDR3 is TGTGCCAGCAGACCCCCGGCCGGGGGGCGTGAGCAGTTCTTC.

The V and J genes are TRBV2 and TRBJ1-4; a weak D match, TRBD1 (6 bases). Trimming pared 2 bases from V and 2 bases from J, leaving 6 bases between. CDR3 length: 14 residues. Germline CDR1 SNHLY, CDR2 FYNNEI. The CDR3 nucleotides are TGTGCCAGCAGTGAACAGGGGACTAATGAAAAACTGTTTTTT. Its translation: CASSEQGTNEKLFF.

The CDR3 is CASSLDLQESYGYTF. The CDR3 DNA sequence: TGTGCCAGCAGCTTGGATTTGCAGGAATCCTATGGCTACACCTTC. The chain couples TRBV5-6 to TRBJ1-2; no reliable D call. The germline V and J ends were trimmed by 0 bases and 4 bases, with 13 bases remaining between them. The CDR3 has 15 residues. Germline V gene sequence: CDR1 SGHDT, CDR2 YYEEEE.

V gene TRBV7-9 combines with J gene TRBJ2-7; D perhaps matches TRBD2 (6 bases). CDR3 length equals 15 residues. Trimming removed 3 bases at V and 6 bases at J, with 18 bases between. The germline CDR1 and CDR2 sequences are SEHNR and FQNEAQ (reference sequence). The CDR3 DNA sequence: TGTGCCAGCAGCTTCCCGGGAGCGCTAGCAGGCGAGCAGTACTTC. Translating it yields CASSFPGALAGEQYF.

V is TRBV29-1 and J is TRBJ2-7; 7 bases are shared with TRBD1. Trimming removed 0 bases from V and 3 bases from J; junction bases left unmatched: 8. Germline V gene lookup returns CDR1 SQVTM and CDR2 ANQGSEA. This CDR3 is 15 amino acids long. The CDR3 spells CSVEEVGTVSYEQYF. The CDR3 nucleotides are TGCAGCGTTGAAGAGGTCGGGACAGTGAGCTACGAGCAGTACTTC.

The chain's CDR3 is CASSWGWGGNVYEQYF. As DNA, the CDR3 is TGCGCCAGCAGCTGGGGCTGGGGGGGGAACGTCTACGAGCAGTACTTC. The J gene is TRBJ2-7, the V gene TRBV5-1, with 7 bases identical to TRBD2. With V trimmed by 3 bases and J by 3 bases, 12 bases remained unmatched. The CDR3 runs 16 residues. The germline CDR1 and CDR2 sequences are SGHRS and YFSETQ.

The V call is TRBV6-6, the J call TRBJ2-7; the match to TRBD1 covers 7 bases. J was trimmed by 0 bases and V by 4 bases; bases with no gene match: 9. The CDR3 consists of 16 residues. Germline CDR1 reads MNHNY; CDR2 reads SVGAGI (reference sequence). CDR3 DNA: TGTGCCAGCAGTTCACCTGGGGACAGCAGCTCCTACGAGCAGTACTTC. Translated, it gives CASSSPGDSSSYEQYF.

The V call is TRBV6-5, the J call TRBJ2-7; D is uncertain. This CDR3 has 11 residues. Germline loops: CDR1 MNHEY, CDR2 SVGAGI. V was clipped by 6 bases and J by 6 bases, with 9 bases between them. This CDR3 is CASSYGGEQYF. The CDR3 nucleotides are TGTGCCAGCAGCTACGGCGGCGAGCAGTACTTC.